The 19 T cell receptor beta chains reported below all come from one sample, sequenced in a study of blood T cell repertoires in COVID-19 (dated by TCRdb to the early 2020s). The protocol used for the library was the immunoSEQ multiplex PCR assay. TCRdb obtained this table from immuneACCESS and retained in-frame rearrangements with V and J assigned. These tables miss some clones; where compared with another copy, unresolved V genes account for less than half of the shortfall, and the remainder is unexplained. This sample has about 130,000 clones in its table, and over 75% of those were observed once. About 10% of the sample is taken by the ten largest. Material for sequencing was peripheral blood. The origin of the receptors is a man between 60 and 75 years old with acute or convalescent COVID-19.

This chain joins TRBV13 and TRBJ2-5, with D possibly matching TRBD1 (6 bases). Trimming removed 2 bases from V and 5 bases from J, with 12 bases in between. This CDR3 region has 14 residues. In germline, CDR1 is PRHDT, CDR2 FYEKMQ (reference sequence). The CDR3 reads CASSLRTVGETQYF. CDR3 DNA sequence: TGTGCCAGCAGCTTAAGGACAGTAGGGGAGACCCAGTACTTC. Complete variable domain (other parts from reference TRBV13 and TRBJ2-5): AAGVIQSPRHLIKEKRETATLKCYPIPRHDTVYWYQQGPGQDPQFLISFYEKMQSDKGSIPDRFSAQQFSDYHSELNMSSLELGDSALYFCASSLRTVGETQYFGPGTRLLVL.

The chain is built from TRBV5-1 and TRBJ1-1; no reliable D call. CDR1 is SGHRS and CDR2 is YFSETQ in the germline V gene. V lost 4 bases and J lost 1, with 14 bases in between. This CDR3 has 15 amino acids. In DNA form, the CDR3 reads TGCGCCAGCAGCCCCGCGGGAGGTTGGAACACTGAAGCTTTCTTT. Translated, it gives CASSPAGGWNTEAFF.

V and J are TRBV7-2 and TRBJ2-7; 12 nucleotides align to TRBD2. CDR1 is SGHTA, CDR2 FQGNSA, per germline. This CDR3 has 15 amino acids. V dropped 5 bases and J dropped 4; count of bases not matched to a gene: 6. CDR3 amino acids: CASSPPTSGSYEQYF. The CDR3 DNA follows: TGTGCCAGCAGCCCCCCGACTAGCGGGAGTTACGAGCAGTACTTC.

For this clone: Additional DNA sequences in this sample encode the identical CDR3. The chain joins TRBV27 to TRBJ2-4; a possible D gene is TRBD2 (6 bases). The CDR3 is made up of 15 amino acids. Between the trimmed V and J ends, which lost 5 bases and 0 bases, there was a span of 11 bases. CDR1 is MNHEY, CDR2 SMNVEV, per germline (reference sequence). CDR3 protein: CASSTRDLAKNIQYF. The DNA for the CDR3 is TGTGCCAGCAGTACGCGGGACTTAGCCAAAAACATTCAGTACTTC.

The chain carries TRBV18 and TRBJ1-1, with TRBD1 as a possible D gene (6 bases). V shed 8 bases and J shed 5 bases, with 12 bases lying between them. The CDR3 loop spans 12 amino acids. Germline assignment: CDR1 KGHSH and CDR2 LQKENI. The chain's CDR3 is CASLGGGTEAFF. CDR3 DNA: TGTGCCAGCCTAGGGGGTGGGACTGAAGCTTTCTTT.

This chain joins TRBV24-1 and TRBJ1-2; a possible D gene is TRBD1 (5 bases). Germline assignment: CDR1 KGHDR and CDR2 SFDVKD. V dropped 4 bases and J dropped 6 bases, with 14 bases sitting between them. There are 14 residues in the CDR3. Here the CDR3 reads CATSDGDSTNGYTF. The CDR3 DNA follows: TGTGCCACCAGTGACGGTGACAGCACGAATGGCTACACCTTC.

The DNA for the CDR3 is TGCGCCAGCAGCCAACAGGACAGAGATGCTTCACCCCTCCACTTT. Its translation: CASSQQDRDASPLHF. The V gene is TRBV4-1, the J gene TRBJ1-6, with a possible D match to TRBD1 (6 bases). The CDR3 spans 15 residues. Germline loops: CDR1 MGHRA, CDR2 YSYEKL. The ends were cut back, 2 bases at V and 9 bases at J, with 14 bases in the middle.

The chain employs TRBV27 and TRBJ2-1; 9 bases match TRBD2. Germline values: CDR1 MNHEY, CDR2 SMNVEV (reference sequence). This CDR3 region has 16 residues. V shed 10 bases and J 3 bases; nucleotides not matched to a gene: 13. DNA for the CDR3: TGTGCCACCATCATGGGCGGGAGGGGAATCTACAATGAGCAGTTCTTC. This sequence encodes CATIMGGRGIYNEQFF.

The CDR3 region is CASSLFPGGYEKLFF. CDR3 sequence (DNA): TGTGCCAGCAGTTTATTTCCAGGGGGGTATGAAAAACTGTTTTTT. V usage is TRBV27 and J usage is TRBJ1-4; TRBD1 aligns across 7 bases. The germline V gene encodes CDR1 MNHEY and CDR2 SMNVEV (reference sequence). This CDR3 is 15 amino acids long. With 1 base clipped from V and 6 bases from J, the junction kept 5 bases outside the gene matches.

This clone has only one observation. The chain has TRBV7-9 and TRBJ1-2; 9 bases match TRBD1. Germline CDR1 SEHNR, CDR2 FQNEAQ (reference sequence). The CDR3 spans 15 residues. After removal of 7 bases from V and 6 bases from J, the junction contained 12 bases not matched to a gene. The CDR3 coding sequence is TGTGCCAGCATCATCTGGACAGGGGAGGCTGATGGCTACACCTTC. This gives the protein CASIIWTGEADGYTF.

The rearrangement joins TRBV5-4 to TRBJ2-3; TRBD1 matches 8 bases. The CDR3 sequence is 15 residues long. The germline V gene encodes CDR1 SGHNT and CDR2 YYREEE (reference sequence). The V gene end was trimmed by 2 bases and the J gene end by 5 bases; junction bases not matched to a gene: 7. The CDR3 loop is CASSFSGGEGDTQYF. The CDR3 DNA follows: TGTGCCAGCAGCTTTTCAGGGGGCGAGGGAGATACGCAGTATTTT.

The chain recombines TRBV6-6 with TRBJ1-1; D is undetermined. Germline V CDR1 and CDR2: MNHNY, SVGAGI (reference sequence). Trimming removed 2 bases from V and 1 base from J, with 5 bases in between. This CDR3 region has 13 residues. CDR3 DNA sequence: TGTGCCAGCAGTTACAGAGCGAACACTGAAGCTTTCTTT. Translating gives CASSYRANTEAFF.

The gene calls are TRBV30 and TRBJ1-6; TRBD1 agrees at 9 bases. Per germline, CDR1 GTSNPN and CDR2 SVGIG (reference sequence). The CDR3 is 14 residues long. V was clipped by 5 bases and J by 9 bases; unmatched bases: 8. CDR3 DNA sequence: TGTGCCTGGGCCGGGGGACAGGGATTTTCACCCCTCCACTTT. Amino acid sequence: CAWAGGQGFSPLHF.

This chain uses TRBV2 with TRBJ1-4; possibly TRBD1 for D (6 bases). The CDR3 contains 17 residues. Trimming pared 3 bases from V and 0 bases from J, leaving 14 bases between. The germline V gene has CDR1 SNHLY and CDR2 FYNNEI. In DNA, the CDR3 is TGTGCCAGCAGTGAGTTGGGGGCTCCTGCAACTAATGAAAAACTGTTTTTT. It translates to CASSELGAPATNEKLFF.

For the CDR3, the DNA is TGTGCCAGCAGTTACCCGGGCAGGGGGAATCAGCCCCAGCATTTT. This encodes CASSYPGRGNQPQHF. V and J are TRBV6-6 and TRBJ1-5; TRBD1 matches 7 bases. The CDR3 runs to 15 residues. Germline V gene sequence: CDR1 MNHNY, CDR2 SVGAGI (reference sequence). V gave up 2 bases and J gave up 4 bases; unmatched junction bases: 5.

The CDR3 sequence is CASSLGQGLAGELFF. CDR3 DNA: TGCGCCAGCAGCTTGGGACAGGGCTTGGCCGGGGAGCTGTTTTTT. V is TRBV5-1 and J is TRBJ2-2; 7 nucleotides align to TRBD1. The CDR3 length is 15 residues. J lost 6 bases, V lost 0 bases, and 5 bases had no gene match. The germline V gene has CDR1 SGHRS and CDR2 YFSETQ.

The CDR3 coding sequence is TGTGCCAGCAGTCGGCTTAGGACTAGCGGCAGACCAGAGCAGTACTTC. This encodes CASSRLRTSGRPEQYF. The rearrangement uses TRBV14 and TRBJ2-7; 10 bases fit TRBD2. V trimming: 6 bases; J trimming: 7 bases; junction bases outside the gene matches: 15. CDR1 SGHDN and CDR2 FVKESK come from the germline V gene. The CDR3 totals 16 residues.

This CDR3 is CASSPGTSGIPLDSGANVLTF. The CDR3 DNA reads as TGCGCCAGCAGCCCCGGGACTAGCGGGATTCCCCTCGACTCTGGGGCCAACGTCCTGACTTTC. The gene calls are TRBV4-1 and TRBJ2-6; 13 bases map to TRBD2. The CDR3 contains 21 residues. Trimming at V came to 4 bases and at J to 0 bases, leaving 12 bases not matched to a gene. Germline CDR1 MGHRA, CDR2 YSYEKL.

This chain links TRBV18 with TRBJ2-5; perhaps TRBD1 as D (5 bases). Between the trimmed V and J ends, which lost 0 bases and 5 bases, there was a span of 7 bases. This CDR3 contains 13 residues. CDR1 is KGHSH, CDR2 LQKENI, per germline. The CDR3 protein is CASSPPGQETQYF. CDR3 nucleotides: TGTGCCAGCTCACCACCGGGGCAGGAGACCCAGTACTTC.